Listed below are T cell receptor beta chains from one sample, sequenced in a study of CD8 T cells in Susac syndrome. Each CDR3 protein is one row after TCRdb ran MiXCR on the immunoSEQ multiplex PCR reads. Seen here are fewer than 250,000 distinct CDR3 sequences, 92% observed once, and the top ten hold over 0.1%. The material sequenced was CD8+ T cells from PBMCs. The receptors were gathered from a human donor with multiple sclerosis. CDR3s include the opening cysteine and the closing phenylalanine or tryptophan. A D gene is named only where the DNA matches it firmly. Where a row states a size, it is once, few, many or the class of an expanded clone; other rows omit it.

TGTGCCACCAGCAGGACAGGGGCCTACGAGCAGTACTTC | CATSRTGAYEQYF | TRBJ2-7 | TRBD1 | TRBV15 | NA
TGTGCCAGCAGGGGATTCACAGATACGCAGTATTTT | CASRGFTDTQYF | TRBJ2-3 | NA | TRBV7-9 | NA
TGTGCCAGCAGCCTAGGTGACAGGGGTAACTACGAGCAGTACTTC | CASSLGDRGNYEQYF | TRBJ2-7 | TRBD1 | TRBV7-8 | few
TGTGCCACGGCCTACAATGAGCAGTTCTTC | CATAYNEQFF | TRBJ2-1 | NA | TRBV28 | once
TGTGCCAGCAGCGTAGACCCAGGAGGCGGCAGCACAGATACGCAGTATTTT | CASSVDPGGGSTDTQYF | TRBJ2-3 | NA | TRBV9 | NA
TGTGCCAGCAGCCCCACCCAGACAGGGGTAACAGATACGCAGTATTTT | CASSPTQTGVTDTQYF | TRBJ2-3 | TRBD1 | TRBV12-3/TRBV12-4 | NA
TGTGCCAGCAGCTCCGGGGTATATGGCTACACCTTC | CASSSGVYGYTF | TRBJ1-2 | NA | TRBV6-2/TRBV6-3 | NA
TGTGCCAGCAGTTTATCTAGCGGGAGTCCCTCCTACGAGCAGTACTTC | CASSLSSGSPSYEQYF | TRBJ2-7 | TRBD2 | TRBV27 | NA
TGTGCCAGCAGCCTAGATGGGTGGGGGAACACCGGGGAGCTGTTTTTT | CASSLDGWGNTGELFF | TRBJ2-2 | NA | TRBV27 | NA
TGTGCCAGCAGGCCGGGACAGCTCTCGGAGCAGTTCTTC | CASRPGQLSEQFF | TRBJ2-1 | TRBD1 | TRBV2 | NA
TGCGCCAGCAGCTCTGAAGGCGGGGATTACACTGAAGCTTTCTTT | CASSSEGGDYTEAFF | TRBJ1-1 | NA | TRBV5-1 | NA
TGTGCCAGCAGCGGGCTTCGGGAGATGGGCACAGATACGCAGTATTTT | CASSGLREMGTDTQYF | TRBJ2-3 | NA | TRBV2 | once
TGTGCCAGCAGCCCCCGGACTAGCGGGGGACCTTACAATGAGCAGTTCTTC | CASSPRTSGGPYNEQFF | TRBJ2-1 | TRBD2 | TRBV14 | NA
TGTGCCAGCAGCTTAGCCCTGGACGGGGGGAATGAGCAGTTCTTC | CASSLALDGGNEQFF | TRBJ2-1 | TRBD2 | TRBV13 | NA
TGTGCCAGCAGTTTACTAGGGAACTACGAGCAGTACTTC | CASSLLGNYEQYF | TRBJ2-7 | NA | TRBV27 | few
TGCAGCGTTTCCGGGACTAGCACCTCCTACGAGCAGTACTTC | CSVSGTSTSYEQYF | TRBJ2-7 | TRBD2 | TRBV29-1 | once
TGCAGCAGTCCGGGACCGCTCAACACTGAAGCTTTCTTT | CSSPGPLNTEAFF | TRBJ1-1 | NA | TRBV29-1 | NA
TGTGCCAGCAGCCAATGGGGGCAGGGACACTACAATGAGCAGTTCTTC | CASSQWGQGHYNEQFF | TRBJ2-1 | NA | TRBV3-1 | NA
TGTGCTAGCAGCCAAGACAGTAGCACAGATACGCAGTATTTT | CASSQDSSTDTQYF | TRBJ2-3 | NA | TRBV7-7 | NA
TGTGCCAGCAGCCCATACTATAGTGTGGACTACGAGCAGTACTTC | CASSPYYSVDYEQYF | TRBJ2-7 | NA | TRBV9 | NA
TGTGCCAGCAGTGAAGGGGCAGGGCAAGAGACCCAGTACTTC | CASSEGAGQETQYF | TRBJ2-5 | NA | TRBV25-1 | once
TGTGCCAGTAGTATCCTGGACAGTACACAGGATACGCAGTATTTT | CASSILDSTQDTQYF | TRBJ2-3 | NA | TRBV19 | NA
TGCGCCAGCAGCCAAGATCGGGTGAAGCAGTTCTTC | CASSQDRVKQFF | TRBJ2-1 | NA | TRBV4-1 | NA
TGCGCCAGCAGCTCCCGGGACAGGGATACTCCCACCTTC | CASSSRDRDTPTF | TRBJ1-2 | TRBD1 | TRBV5-1 | NA
TGTGCCAGCAGCGGTAGCGGGAGCCTATACAATGAGCAGTTCTTC | CASSGSGSLYNEQFF | TRBJ2-1 | TRBD2 | TRBV9 | NA
TGTGCCAGCCGGGGAGGGGGGCCGGGTCAGCCCCAGCATTTT | CASRGGGPGQPQHF | TRBJ1-5 | NA | TRBV5-8 | NA
TGTGCCAGCAGTTTCTGGGAGGAAGAGACCCAGTACTTC | CASSFWEEETQYF | TRBJ2-5 | NA | TRBV12-3/TRBV12-4 | NA
TGTGCCAGCAGCAAAACTAGCGAGTCCTACAATGAGCAGTTCTTC | CASSKTSESYNEQFF | TRBJ2-1 | TRBD2 | TRBV11-3 | NA
TGTGCCAGCAGCGTAGATGGGGCCTACTATGGCTACACCTTC | CASSVDGAYYGYTF | TRBJ1-2 | NA | TRBV9 | NA
TGTGCCGGCAGTTTGCGGGATAGCGGGTCCTACGAGCAGTACTTC | CAGSLRDSGSYEQYF | TRBJ2-7 | TRBD2 | TRBV12-3/TRBV12-4 | NA
TGTGCCAGCAGTGAAGGCGGGATCATCTACGAGCAGTACTTC | CASSEGGIIYEQYF | TRBJ2-7 | NA | TRBV6-1 | NA
TGTGCCAGCAGTCTTAGCCGGAACACTGAAGCTTTCTTT | CASSLSRNTEAFF | TRBJ1-1 | NA | TRBV27 | few
TGCGCCAGCAGCAAGGGACAGGGAGGCGACGAGCAGTACTTC | CASSKGQGGDEQYF | TRBJ2-7 | TRBD1 | TRBV4-1 | NA
TGTGCCAGCAGCTTAGTGCCTAGCCCAGCCGGGGAGCTGTTTTTT | CASSLVPSPAGELFF | TRBJ2-2 | NA | TRBV7-8 | NA
TGTGCCAGTAGTATGGGATTCGGGGAGCTGTTTTTT | CASSMGFGELFF | TRBJ2-2 | NA | TRBV19 | NA
TGCAGTGCTAGAGATTGGGGAACCGGCTACGAGCAGTACTTC | CSARDWGTGYEQYF | TRBJ2-7 | NA | TRBV20-1 | NA
TGTGCCAGCAGTGAAGAGTCTAGCGGCGGGGCTTCTAGCACAGATACGCAGTATTTT | CASSEESSGGASSTDTQYF | TRBJ2-3 | TRBD2 | TRBV2 | NA
TGTGCCAGCAGCTTAGGTACCCAGGGGGTGTACTTC | CASSLGTQGVYF | TRBJ2-7 | TRBD1 | TRBV7-9 | NA
TGCGCCAGCAGCCAAGATTTTGGCTCCCTGAACACCGGGGAGCTGTTTTTT | CASSQDFGSLNTGELFF | TRBJ2-2 | NA | TRBV4-3 | NA
TGTGCCAGTAGGACAGGGAATTCACCCCTCCACTTT | CASRTGNSPLHF | TRBJ1-6 | TRBD1 | TRBV19 | few
TGTGCCAGCAGGGGGGACAGGGGCCTTAGGGGGGAGCAGTACTTC | CASRGDRGLRGEQYF | TRBJ2-7 | TRBD1 | TRBV13 | NA
TGTGCCTGGAGTAGGGGAGCCAAGGGGGAGCTGTTTTTT | CAWSRGAKGELFF | TRBJ2-2 | NA | TRBV30 | NA
TGTGCCAGCAGCCACACTAGCGGGAGGATTGAGCAGTTCTTC | CASSHTSGRIEQFF | TRBJ2-1 | TRBD2 | TRBV9 | NA
TGTGCCAGCAGCCATAATTCGTGGGAGCAGTACTTC | CASSHNSWEQYF | TRBJ2-7 | NA | TRBV14 | once
TGTGCCAGCAGTGACGGGACAGGGCACAGCAATGAGCAGTTCTTC | CASSDGTGHSNEQFF | TRBJ2-1 | TRBD1 | TRBV6-4 | NA
TGTGCCAGTTCCCACCAGAGCTCCTACGAGCAGTACTTC | CASSHQSSYEQYF | TRBJ2-7 | NA | TRBV19 | NA
TGTGCCTGGAGATCTAACAGGGGCGAGGAGCAGTACTTC | CAWRSNRGEEQYF | TRBJ2-7 | TRBD1 | TRBV30 | NA
TGTGCCAGCAGCGTGTTTTCCGGGAGCTACGAGCAGTACTTC | CASSVFSGSYEQYF | TRBJ2-7 | NA | TRBV9 | NA
TGTGCCAGCACCTCTACCAGGACTAGCTCCTCCTACAATGAGCAGTTCTTC | CASTSTRTSSSYNEQFF | TRBJ2-1 | TRBD2 | TRBV7-9 | NA
TGCGCCAGCAGCTGGACAGGCGATACGCAGTATTTT | CASSWTGDTQYF | TRBJ2-3 | TRBD1 | TRBV5-1 | NA
TGTGCCAGCAGTTTAACTGCCGGTCAGCCCCAGCATTTT | CASSLTAGQPQHF | TRBJ1-5 | NA | TRBV12-3/TRBV12-4 | NA
TGTGCCAGCAGCCAAACGGAAGAGCAGTACTTC | CASSQTEEQYF | TRBJ2-7 | NA | TRBV4-2 | NA